The 3 T cell receptor beta chains listed next were all sequenced from one sample in a study of T cells after yellow fever vaccination. In TCRdb, the 5' RACE reads were re-called with MiXCR into one record per CDR3 protein. The sample contains some 130,000 distinct CDR3 sequences, approximately 6.6% of which appear only once. Source: CD4+ T cells sorted from PBMCs, taken 10 days after the yellow fever booster vaccination. Source of these receptors: a man younger than 40 who received the YFV17D yellow fever vaccine.

Comments on this clonotype: A much larger clone is a single base away; this may be a read error. This chain uses TRBV28 with TRBJ2-1; 12 nucleotides agree with TRBD2. J was trimmed by 6 bases and V by 2 bases; bases with no gene match: 2. The CDR3 has 15 amino acids. Germline-derived CDR1 and CDR2 are MDHEN and SYDVKM. CDR3 in DNA: TGTGCCAGCAGTTTACTAGCGGGAGGGTCCAATGAGCAGTTCTTC. Translated: CASSLLAGGSNEQFF.

The rearrangement links TRBV20-1 to TRBJ1-4; weak D call: TRBD1 (5 bases). The V end was cut by 6 bases, the J end by 8 bases, with 19 bases between. There are 14 residues in the CDR3. Germline V lookup: CDR1 DFQATT, CDR2 SNEGSKA (reference sequence). CDR3 sequence reads: CSAFQGRKREKLFF. Written as DNA, the CDR3 is TGCAGTGCATTTCAGGGAAGAAAAAGAGAAAAACTGTTTTTT.

In its sample, this clonotype was seen many times. This rearrangement joins TRBV5-1 to TRBJ2-1, with D tentatively TRBD2 (6 bases). CDR1 SGHRS and CDR2 YFSETQ come from the germline V gene. CDR3 size: 15 residues. V was clipped by 5 bases and J by 0 bases, with 12 bases between them. CDR3 residues: CASRGTGDSYNEQFF. The DNA of the CDR3 is TGCGCCAGCAGGGGGACGGGAGACTCCTACAATGAGCAGTTCTTC.